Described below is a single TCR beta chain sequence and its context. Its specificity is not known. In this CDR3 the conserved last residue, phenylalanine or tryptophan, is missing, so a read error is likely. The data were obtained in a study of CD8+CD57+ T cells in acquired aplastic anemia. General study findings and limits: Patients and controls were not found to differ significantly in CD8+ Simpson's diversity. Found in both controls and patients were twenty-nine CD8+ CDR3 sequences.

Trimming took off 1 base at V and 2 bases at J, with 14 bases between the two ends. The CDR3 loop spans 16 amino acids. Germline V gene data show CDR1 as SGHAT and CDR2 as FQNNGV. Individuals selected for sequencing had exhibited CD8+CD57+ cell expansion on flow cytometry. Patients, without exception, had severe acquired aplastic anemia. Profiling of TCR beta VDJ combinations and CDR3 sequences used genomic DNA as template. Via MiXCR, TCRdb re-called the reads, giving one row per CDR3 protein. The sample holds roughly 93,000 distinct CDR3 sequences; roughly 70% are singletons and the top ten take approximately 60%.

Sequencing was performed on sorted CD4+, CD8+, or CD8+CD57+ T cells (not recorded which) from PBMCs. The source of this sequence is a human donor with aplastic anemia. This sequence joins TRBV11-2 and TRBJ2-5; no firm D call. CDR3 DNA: TGTGCCAGCAGCTTAGTGGTAGGGCCCCTACAAGAGACCCAGTACGTC. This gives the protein CASSLVVGPLQETQYV.